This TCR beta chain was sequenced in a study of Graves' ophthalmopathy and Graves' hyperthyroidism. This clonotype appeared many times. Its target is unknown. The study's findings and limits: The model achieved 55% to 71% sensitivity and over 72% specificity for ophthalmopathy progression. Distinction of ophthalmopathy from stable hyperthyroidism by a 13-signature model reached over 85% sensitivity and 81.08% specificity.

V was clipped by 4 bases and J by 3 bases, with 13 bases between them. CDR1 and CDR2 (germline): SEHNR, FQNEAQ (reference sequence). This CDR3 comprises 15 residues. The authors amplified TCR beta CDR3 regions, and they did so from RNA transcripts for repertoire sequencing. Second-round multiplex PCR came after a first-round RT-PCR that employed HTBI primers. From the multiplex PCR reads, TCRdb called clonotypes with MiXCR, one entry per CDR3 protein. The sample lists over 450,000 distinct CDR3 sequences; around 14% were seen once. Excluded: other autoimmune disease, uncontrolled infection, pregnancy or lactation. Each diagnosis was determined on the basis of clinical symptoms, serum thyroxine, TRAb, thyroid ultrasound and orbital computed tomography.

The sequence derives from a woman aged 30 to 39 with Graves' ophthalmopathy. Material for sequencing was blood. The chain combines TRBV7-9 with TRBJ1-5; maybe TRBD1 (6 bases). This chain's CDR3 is CASSSAGGSNQPQHF. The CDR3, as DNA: TGTGCCAGCAGCTCCGCGGGGGGCTCCAATCAGCCCCAGCATTTT.